This T cell receptor (beta chain) derives from a study of cytomegalovirus exposure and HLA in healthy donors. PCR involved 60 Vbeta and 13 Jbeta primers. Authors' methods: In a later analysis, of tens of millions of unique beta chains, 9 million to 11 million appeared in at least two donors. Sequencing was performed with immunoSEQ multiplex PCR; in TCRdb, only in-frame clones are kept and a portion is missing. That table furnishes V, J and clone size, whereas the DNA furnished D and trimming. The table has about 120,000 clones, 76% seen once. The CDR3 extends over 16 amino acids. Germline V gene data show CDR1 as MDHEN and CDR2 as SYDVKM. Losses at the gene ends were 3 bases for V and 7 bases for J; bases not matched to a gene: 9.

The sample taken for sequencing was PBMCs. The chain joins TRBV28 to TRBJ1-6; TRBD1 matches 7 bases. The clonotype was recovered from a man aged 30 to 45 in good health and CMV-seropositive. The CDR3 loop reads CASSFLRWTGNSPLHF. The CDR3 DNA is TGTGCCAGCAGTTTTCTTCGGTGGACAGGCAATTCACCCCTCCACTTT.